The T cell receptor (beta chain) under discussion was sequenced for a study of regulatory T cells in long-lasting Graves disease. Building the TCR beta libraries relied on iRepertoire HTBI primers, and CDR3 regions underwent Arm-PCR. TCRdb reprocessed the multiplex PCR reads with MiXCR, giving one entry per CDR3 protein. The sample records roughly 500,000 distinct CDR3 sequences, under 25% being singletons. Trimming removed 0 bases at V and 8 bases at J, with 23 bases between. This CDR3 region has 18 residues. CDR1 GTSNPN and CDR2 SVGIG come from the germline V gene (reference sequence). Study findings and constraints: More public clonotypes were shared by persistent patients (2,741) than by new patients (about 970).

Points on this clonotype: What it binds is not known.

The time point was: persistent/refractory GD, antithyroid drugs over 5 years with positive TRAb. Following extraction of RNA from PBMCs, that RNA was used to make the TCR library. The receptor was derived from a female donor with Graves disease. Sequenced here: peripheral blood mononuclear cells (PBMCs), sampled when the disease was refractory, from a patient treated with antithyroid drugs. The chain uses TRBV30 and TRBJ1-6, with D unclear. DNA for the CDR3: TGTGCCTGGAGTGTGTCGAAACCTTACTCGGGGAAGGATTCACCCCTCCACTTT. It is translated as CAWSVSKPYSGKDSPLHF.